This record concerns one T cell receptor beta chain sequence. Its antigen is still unknown. Blood libraries mostly used roughly 440 ng genomic DNA, six replicates each. TCRdb's copy holds only in-frame clones and misses some; the assay was immunoSEQ multiplex PCR. The table has roughly 14,000 clones, 62% seen once. The source of the sample is a study of neoadjuvant anti-PD-1 for oral cavity cancer. In the study overall: Patients without progression got a fourth dose around day 43.

Overall study findings and caveats: Only three patients per response group were TCR-analyzed; validation needed. Treg/Th17 ratio rose with pretreatment blood and fell with post-treatment tumor TCRbeta clonality.

Trimming cost V 2 bases and J 6 bases, with 11 bases left between them. The CDR3 totals 13 residues. Looked up from germline, CDR1 is KGHSH and CDR2 is LQKENI. The receptor was derived from a person between 40 and 79 years old with oral cavity squamous cell carcinoma. The material sequenced was PBMCs, taken before nivolumab (anti-PD-1) treatment. The rearrangement joins TRBV18 to TRBJ2-7; unclear D gene. The CDR3 nucleotides read TGTGCCAGCTCACCATCTTACGACGGCGAGCAGTACTTC. Residues: CASSPSYDGEQYF.